The 2 T cell receptor beta chains below all came from one sample that was sequenced in a study of CD8 T cells in ankylosing spondylitis. TCRdb re-derived calls from the 5' RACE reads in MiXCR, one entry per CDR3 protein. The sample consists of 250,000 or so distinct CDR3 sequences, 20% to 30% of them appearing once. The source material was blood, either unsorted or a sorted T cell fraction (not recorded which). These receptors all come from a male donor with ankylosing spondylitis or in good health (not recorded which).

The rearrangement uses TRBV3-1 and TRBJ2-7; D gene unclear. Germline V CDR1 and CDR2: LGHDT, YNNKEL (reference sequence). The CDR3 length is 12 residues. Trimming shortened V by 0 bases and J by 12 bases, and 12 bases separated the two germline ends. The DNA for the CDR3 is TGTGCCAGCAGCCAAGATAAGGGCCCCCGGTACTTC. Protein sequence: CASSQDKGPRYF.

In its sample, this clonotype was seen many times. V and J are TRBV20-1 and TRBJ2-3; no clear D gene. CDR1 and CDR2 (germline): DFQATT, SNEGSKA (reference sequence). The CDR3 has 14 amino acids. Trimming removed 0 bases from V and 4 bases from J, with 11 bases in between. CDR3 sequence reads: CSARDARGADTQYF. CDR3 in DNA: TGCAGTGCTAGAGATGCCAGAGGCGCAGATACGCAGTATTTT.